One sample yielded the 8 T cell receptor beta chains listed below, sequenced in a study of shared clonotypes between healthy human individuals. This table comes from immunoSEQ multiplex PCR, and its TCRdb copy is limited to in-frame clones, with some not included. The table has about 1.9 million clones, around 93% seen once. CD45RO-negative, CCR7-selected cells formed the naive CD8 fraction, which excluded terminally differentiated effector memory CD45RA+ cells. The sequenced material came from naive CD8+ T cells from PBMCs. Receptors originate from a young man in good health. Some clones in this sample may be carry-over from other donors' samples.

V is TRBV14 and J is TRBJ1-3; D is perhaps TRBD1 (5 bases). The germline V gene has CDR1 SGHDN and CDR2 FVKESK. CDR3 length: 14 residues. V was shortened by 3 bases and J by 4 bases, with 10 bases between the two germline ends. The CDR3 DNA sequence: TGTGCCAGCAGCCACCGGACAACCGGAAACACCATATATTTT. This gives the protein CASSHRTTGNTIYF.

The rearrangement uses TRBV4-1 and TRBJ2-1; 7 nucleotides line up with TRBD2. In germline, CDR1 is MGHRA, CDR2 YSYEKL. The V segment lost 0 bases and the J segment 6 bases; nucleotides outside the gene matches: 8. The CDR3 covers 16 residues. The CDR3 loop is CASSQEGREWVNEQFF. The CDR3 nucleotides are TGCGCCAGCAGCCAAGAAGGGAGGGAATGGGTCAATGAGCAGTTCTTC.

The CDR3 loop is CASSLAGSGYTEAFF. The CDR3 DNA reads as TGTGCCAGCAGCTTAGCTGGTTCAGGCTACACTGAAGCTTTCTTT. The rearrangement joins TRBV11-1 to TRBJ1-1; D ambiguous. The germline V and J ends were trimmed by 0 bases and 3 bases, with 11 bases remaining between them. Germline V lookup: CDR1 SGHAT, CDR2 FQDESV (reference sequence). This CDR3 spans 15 amino acids. Supplemented by reference TRBV11-1 and TRBJ1-1, the full variable domain reads EAEVAQSPRYKITEKSQAVAFWCDPISGHATLYWYRQILGQGPELLVQFQDESVVDDSQLPKDRFSAERLKGVDSTLKIQPAELGDSAMYLCASSLAGSGYTEAFFGQGTRLTVV.

The chain recombines TRBV4-1 with TRBJ2-1; 9 bases align to TRBD1. V shed 2 bases and J 9 bases; nucleotides not matched to a gene: 8. Germline V lookup: CDR1 MGHRA, CDR2 YSYEKL. The CDR3 length is 15 residues. CDR3 sequence (DNA): TGCGCCAGCAGCCAAAGGACAGGGGAAAGGGCTGAGCAGTTCTTC. Its translation is CASSQRTGERAEQFF.

This clone was found once. Different DNA sequences within this sample yield the same CDR3. The V call is TRBV19, the J call TRBJ2-7; 13 bases align to TRBD2. The CDR3 sequence is 13 residues long. Germline CDR1 and CDR2: LNHDA and SQIVND (reference sequence). J lost 9 bases, V lost 6 bases, and 5 bases had no gene match. Written as DNA, the CDR3 is TGTGCCAGTAGCGGACTAGCGGGAGCCGGGCAGTACTTC. Translating it yields CASSGLAGAGQYF.

The chain recombines TRBV27 with TRBJ2-1; D gene uncertain. Per the germline V gene, CDR1 is MNHEY and CDR2 is SMNVEV (reference sequence). The CDR3 is 13 amino acids. Trimming left V 6 bases short and J 4 bases short, with 10 bases between. CDR3 in DNA: TGTGCCAGCAGCATGGGGAATTACAATGAGCAGTTCTTC. Translating it yields CASSMGNYNEQFF.

The V and J genes are TRBV27 and TRBJ2-3; the match to TRBD2 covers 13 bases. Germline V gene data show CDR1 as MNHEY and CDR2 as SMNVEV (reference sequence). J gave up 5 bases and V 6 bases, and 8 bases lay outside the gene matches. This CDR3 has 16 amino acids. CDR3 in amino acids: CASSLLAGGQGDTQYF. CDR3 nucleotides: TGTGCCAGCAGCTTACTAGCGGGGGGGCAGGGAGATACGCAGTATTTT.

This clone was detected a few times. The chain carries TRBV29-1 and TRBJ1-2, with D uncertain. CDR1 is SQVTM, CDR2 ANQGSEA, per germline. This CDR3 has 12 amino acids. Trimming cost V 1 base and J 3 bases, with 6 bases left between them. The CDR3 DNA reads TGCAGCGTTGAAGGATCGTACTATGGCTACACCTTC. This gives the protein CSVEGSYYGYTF.